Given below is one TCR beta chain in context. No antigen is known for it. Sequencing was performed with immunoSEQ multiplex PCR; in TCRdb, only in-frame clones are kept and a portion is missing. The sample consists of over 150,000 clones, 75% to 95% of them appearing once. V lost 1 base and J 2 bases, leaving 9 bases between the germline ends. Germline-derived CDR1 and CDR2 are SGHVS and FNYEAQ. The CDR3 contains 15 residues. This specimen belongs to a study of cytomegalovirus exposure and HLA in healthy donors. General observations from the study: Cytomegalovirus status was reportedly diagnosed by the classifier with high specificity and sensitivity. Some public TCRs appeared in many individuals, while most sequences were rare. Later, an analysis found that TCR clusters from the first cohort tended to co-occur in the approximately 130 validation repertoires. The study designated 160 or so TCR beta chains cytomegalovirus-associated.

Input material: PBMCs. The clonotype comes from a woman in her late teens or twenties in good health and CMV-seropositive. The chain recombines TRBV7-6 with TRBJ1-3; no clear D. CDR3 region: CASSLGPGPGNTIYF. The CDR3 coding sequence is TGTGCCAGCAGCTTAGGACCGGGTCCTGGAAACACCATATATTTT.